The entry below describes one T cell receptor beta chain. Its antigen remains unidentified. Germline values: CDR1 MNHEY, CDR2 SMNVEV (reference sequence). The trim removed 5 bases at V and 6 bases at J, leaving 5 bases unmatched. The CDR3 extends over 14 amino acids. The data stem from a study of siplizumab effects on memory and regulatory T cells. General study points: Among mappable alloreactive CD4+ clones, the Treg-derived fraction averaged 68.8% with siplizumab versus roughly 30% in controls. Only a minority of proliferating CD4+ or CD8+ clones had an assignable naive or memory phenotype, with roughly 80-97% lacking one. A major contribution to the alloresponse seemed to be made by naive T cells, which seemed more diverse than memory cells.

Assay: immunoSEQ multiplex PCR; the TCRdb copy retains only in-frame clones and omits some. The sample includes approximately 70,000 clones, about 89% of them seen just once. The receptor's source is a human donor in good health. J is TRBJ2-1 and V is TRBV27, with TRBD1 matching over 9 bases. Sequences were obtained from CD8+ T cells sorted from blood. The CDR3 protein is CASSVTGGSNEQFF. The CDR3 nucleotides are TGTGCCAGCAGTGTTACAGGGGGCAGCAATGAGCAGTTCTTC.